This T cell receptor beta chain originates from a study of immune heterogeneity within non-small cell lung tumors. Overall study findings and caveats: T-cell clonality in a given local region correlated moderately yet significantly with the local tumor mutational burden (R 0.3 to 0.4). Tumor sites in a patient shared identical dominant CDR3 beta clonotypes and also carried site-unique high-frequency clones. Different patients shared few of their high-frequency T-cell receptor beta clonotypes.

Template input was genomic DNA from bulk tumor (around 640 ng per sample). Several widely spaced biopsies per primary tumor were taken during surgery. Patients went through curative surgery, and their non-small cell lung cancer was untreated and newly diagnosed. Multiplex PCR employing 32 V and 13 J primers generated amplicons of the TCR beta CDR3. TCRdb itself ran the multiplex PCR reads through MiXCR, one entry per CDR3 protein. The repertoire has around 5,200 distinct CDR3 sequences, roughly 21% of them found once; the top ten carry around 10%. The V gene lost 3 bases and the J gene lost 3 bases, with 13 bases spanning the gap. The germline gives CDR1 LNHDA, CDR2 SQIVND (reference sequence). This CDR3 spans 15 amino acids. This clonotype is labeled medium-sized. Its antigen is unknown.

The V and J genes are TRBV19 and TRBJ2-3; tentative D call: TRBD2 (7 bases). This receptor was identified in a woman between 55 and 75 years old with non-small cell lung cancer. The source material was lung tumor tissue. CDR3 nucleotides: TGTGCCAGTAGTATTGGGGGGGCTTGGACAGATACGCAGTATTTT. Protein sequence: CASSIGGAWTDTQYF. The variable domain in full, with the rest retrieved from reference TRBV19 and TRBJ2-3, is DGGITQSPKYLFRKEGQNVTLSCEQNLNHDAMYWYRQDPGQGLRLIYYSQIVNDFQKGDIAEGYSVSREKKESFPLTVTSAQKNPTAFYLCASSIGGAWTDTQYFGPGTRLTVL.